A single sample gave rise to the 17 T cell receptor beta chains below, sequenced in a study of metastatic and nonmetastatic thyroid tumors. Using MiXCR, TCRdb re-called clones from the PCR reads. The sample lists about 17,000 clones; about 24% were seen once. Thyroid surgery was preceded by no treatment in any patient. The specimen sequenced was adjacent normal tissue. Receptors were obtained from a female donor with papillary thyroid cancer or a benign thyroid nodule (not recorded which). Some clones in this sample may be carry-over from other donors' samples.

This clone was seen more than once but under ten times. V usage is TRBV27 and J usage is TRBJ2-7; D perhaps matches TRBD1 (5 bases). The length of the CDR3 is 14 residues. CDR1 is MNHEY, CDR2 SMNVEV, per germline (reference sequence). Trimming shortened V by 3 bases and J by 0 bases, and 9 bases separated the two germline ends. Here the CDR3 DNA reads TGTGCCAGCAGTTTGACGACAGCCTCCTACGAGCAGTACTTC. Amino acid sequence: CASSLTTASYEQYF.

This clone occurred a few times. The CDR3 here is CASVLYPMGNYGYTF. In DNA form, the CDR3 reads TGTGCCAGCGTCCTTTACCCGATGGGGAACTATGGCTACACCTTC. The chain recombines TRBV6-1 with TRBJ1-2; D remains ambiguous. Trimming pared 8 bases from V and 2 bases from J, leaving 18 bases between. CDR1 is MNHNS, CDR2 SASEGT, per germline. This CDR3 has 15 residues.

The chain uses TRBV3-1 and TRBJ2-3; D is ambiguous. This CDR3 spans 11 amino acids. Germline V gives CDR1 LGHDT, CDR2 YNNKEL (reference sequence). Trimming left V 7 bases short and J 1 base short, with 3 bases between. CDR3 in DNA: TGTGCCAGCACCGGCACAGATACGCAGTATTTT. It is translated as CASTGTDTQYF.

This clone was counted between two and nine times. A read error is likely, as this CDR3 ends without the conserved phenylalanine or tryptophan. The V and J genes are TRBV6-1 and TRBJ2-5, with D unresolved. The CDR3 is made up of 14 amino acids. Germline V gene data show CDR1 as MNHNS and CDR2 as SASEGT. With 6 bases removed from V and 5 bases from J, the gap between germline ends came to 16 bases. The CDR3 nucleotides are TGTGCCAGCAGCGGCGACATTCAAGGGGAGACCCAGTACCTC. As protein: CASSGDIQGETQYL.

This clone was counted at least ten times. The V call is TRBV5-6, the J call TRBJ2-4; D gene uncertain. Germline V gives CDR1 SGHDT, CDR2 YYEEEE. The CDR3 sequence is 12 residues long. With 0 bases removed from V and 8 bases from J, the gap between germline ends came to 6 bases. The CDR3, as DNA: TGTGCCAGCAGCTTGGGCCGGGACATTCAGTACTTC. Protein sequence: CASSLGRDIQYF.

This clone was observed many times. The chain has TRBV29-1 and TRBJ2-1; 16 bases line up with TRBD2. There are 18 residues in the CDR3. Germline values: CDR1 SQVTM, CDR2 ANQGSEA. The junction had 8 bases not matched to a gene; V was cut back by 6 bases and J by 0 bases. Here the CDR3 DNA reads TGCAGCGTGGAGGGGACTAGCGGGAGGGTAGGCTCCTACAATGAGCAGTTCTTC. Translated, it gives CSVEGTSGRVGSYNEQFF.

This clone is medium-sized. The J gene is TRBJ1-1, the V gene TRBV10-3; perhaps TRBD1 as D (5 bases). V dropped 11 bases and J dropped 3 bases, with 13 bases sitting between them. Germline CDR1 reads ENHRY; CDR2 reads SYGVKD. The CDR3 runs to 12 residues. CDR3 protein: CAAGAGDTEAFF. CDR3 coding DNA: TGTGCCGCCGGCGCGGGGGACACTGAAGCTTTCTTT.

This clone was picked up many times. It may be a read error: a sequence one base away is much more abundant. This chain joins TRBV9 and TRBJ2-7; a possible D gene is TRBD1 (6 bases). CDR3 size: 14 residues. The V and J ends lost 3 bases and 2 bases respectively, with 12 bases between them. Germline values: CDR1 SGDLS, CDR2 YYNGEE. DNA of the CDR3: TGTGCCAGCAGCGAGGGGGTCGCCCCCTACGAGCAGTACTTC. Translating it yields CASSEGVAPYEQYF.

This clone is categorized as medium-sized. This chain links TRBV28 with TRBJ1-1; 10 bases are shared with TRBD1. After removal of 6 bases from V and 0 bases from J, the junction contained 7 bases not matched to a gene. The V gene's germline CDR1 is MDHEN and CDR2 SYDVKM. The CDR3 has 16 amino acids. The CDR3 DNA sequence: TGTGCCAGCAGGTCCAGGGGACAGGGGATGAACACTGAAGCTTTCTTT. This translates into CASRSRGQGMNTEAFF. Using reference TRBV28 and TRBJ1-1 for the parts outside the CDR3, the full variable domain is DVKVTQSSRYLVKRTGEKVFLECVQDMDHENMFWYRQDPGLGLRLIYFSYDVKMKEKGDIPEGYSVSREKKERFSLILESASTNQTSMYLCASRSRGQGMNTEAFFGQGTRLTVV.

This clone counts as medium-sized. The chain employs TRBV11-3 and TRBJ2-7, with TRBD1 identical over 8 bases. The ends lost 5 bases at V and 5 bases at J; junction bases unmatched: 8. There are 14 residues in the CDR3. The germline CDR1 and CDR2 sequences are SGHNT and YENEEA. CDR3 sequence: CASSRQGTWDEQYF. CDR3 nucleotides: TGTGCCAGCAGCCGACAGGGGACCTGGGACGAGCAGTACTTC. Supplemented by reference TRBV11-3 and TRBJ2-7, the full variable domain reads EAGVVQSPRYKIIEKKQPVAFWCNPISGHNTLYWYLQNLGQGPELLIRYENEEAVDDSQLPKDRFSAERLKGVDSTLKIQPAELGDSAVYLCASSRQGTWDEQYFGPGTRLTVT.

Turning to this clone: One end of the junction is discordant with germline, which a read error may explain. The chain joins TRBV5-5 to TRBJ1-2; D unresolved. The CDR3 is 15 residues long. Germline values: CDR1 SGHKS, CDR2 YYEKEE (reference sequence). The CDR3 bases are TGTGCCAGCCGCTTGTGGTTGAACGTAGGCTATGGCTACACCTTC. Translated, it gives CASRLWLNVGYGYTF. The complete variable domain, with remaining parts taken from reference TRBV5-5 and TRBJ1-2, reads DAGVTQSPTHLIKTRGQQVTLRCSPISGHKSVSWYQQVLGQGPQFIFQYYEKEERGRGNFPDRFSARQFPNYSSELNVNALLLGDSALYLCASRLWLNVGYGYTFGSGTRLTVV.

This clone was picked up one time. V and J are TRBV27 and TRBJ1-2, with D maybe TRBD1 (5 bases). This CDR3 comprises 14 residues. Per the germline V gene, CDR1 is MNHEY and CDR2 is SMNVEV (reference sequence). With 6 bases removed from V and 8 bases from J, the gap between germline ends came to 19 bases. The CDR3 nucleotides are TGTGCCAGCAGGTTTATAGGGGCTATGGAGGGCTACACCTTC. This gives the protein CASRFIGAMEGYTF.

V usage is TRBV10-1 and J usage is TRBJ2-7; no clear D. The CDR3 extends over 14 amino acids. V lost 0 bases and J lost 4, with 10 bases in between. Germline CDR1 reads WNHNN; CDR2 reads SYGVQD (reference sequence). The CDR3 spells CASSESTAAYEQYF. As DNA, the CDR3 is TGCGCCAGCAGTGAGTCTACCGCGGCTTACGAGCAGTACTTC.

The J gene is TRBJ2-6, the V gene TRBV10-2; D gene unclear. Germline V lookup: CDR1 WSHSY, CDR2 SAAADI. This CDR3 spans 19 amino acids. Trimming took 0 bases from V and 0 from J, leaving 15 bases between them. For the CDR3, the DNA is TGCGCCAGCAGTGAGTCCAACCCCGGGCTGTGCTCTGGGGCCAACGTCCTGACTTTC. It specifies CASSESNPGLCSGANVLTF.

The genes are TRBV9 and TRBJ2-3, with D tentatively TRBD1 or TRBD2 (5 bases each). The CDR3 consists of 17 residues. The germline V gene has CDR1 SGDLS and CDR2 YYNGEE. With 3 bases removed from V and 1 base from J, the gap between germline ends came to 18 bases. As DNA, the CDR3 is TGTGCCAGCAGCGCCTCCGGGGCTATCTATGGCACAGATACGCAGTATTTT. Protein product: CASSASGAIYGTDTQYF.

J is TRBJ2-7 and V is TRBV20-1, with D perhaps matching TRBD2 (6 bases). The CDR3 is 12 residues long. The germline CDR1 and CDR2 sequences are DFQATT and SNEGSKA (reference sequence). V lost 3 bases to trimming and J lost 5 bases, with 11 bases between them. The DNA of the CDR3 is TGCAGTGCTAGCACGGGAGTGGACGAGCAGTACTTC. Translated, it gives CSASTGVDEQYF.

Details on this clone: A read error may be the cause here, since a much bigger clone is one base away. The J gene is TRBJ2-3, the V gene TRBV29-1; 7 nucleotides line up with TRBD2. The V segment lost 0 bases and the J segment 4 bases; nucleotides outside the gene matches: 10. Germline assignment: CDR1 SQVTM and CDR2 ANQGSEA. CDR3 length: 16 residues. The CDR3 DNA follows: TGCAGCGTTGAAGATCGGCTAGCGGTGACCTCAGATACGCAGTATTTT. The encoded protein is CSVEDRLAVTSDTQYF.